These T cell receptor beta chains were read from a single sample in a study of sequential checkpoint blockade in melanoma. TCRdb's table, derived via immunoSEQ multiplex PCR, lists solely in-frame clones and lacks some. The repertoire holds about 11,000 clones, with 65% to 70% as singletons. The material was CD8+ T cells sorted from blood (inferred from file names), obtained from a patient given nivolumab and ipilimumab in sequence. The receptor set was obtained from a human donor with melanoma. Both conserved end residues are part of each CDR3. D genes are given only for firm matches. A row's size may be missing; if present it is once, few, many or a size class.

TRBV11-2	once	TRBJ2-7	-	TGTGCCAGCAGCTTAGGGGGCAACGAGCAGTACTTC	CASSLGGNEQYF
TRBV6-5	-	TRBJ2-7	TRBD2	TGTGCCAGCAGTCACACTAGCGAATCCTCCTACGAGCAGTACTTC	CASSHTSESSYEQYF
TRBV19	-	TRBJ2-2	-	TGTGCCAGTAGTATACTCCGGGGAACCGGGGAGCTGTTTTTT	CASSILRGTGELFF
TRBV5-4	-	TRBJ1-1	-	TGTGCCAGCAGCAACAGGGTGAGCACTGAAGCTTTCTTT	CASSNRVSTEAFF
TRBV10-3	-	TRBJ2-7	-	TGTGCCATCAGTGAATGGCGGGAAGACGGCGAGCAGTACTTC	CAISEWREDGEQYF
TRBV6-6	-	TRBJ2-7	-	TGTGCCAGCAGTTACTCGTCGCGGGACGAGCAGTACTTC	CASSYSSRDEQYF
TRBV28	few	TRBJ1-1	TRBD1	TGTGCCAGCAGACCGACAGGGGGCGCGGCCACTGAAGCTTTCTTT	CASRPTGGAATEAFF
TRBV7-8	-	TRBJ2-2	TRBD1	TGTGCCAGCAGCCCCAGGGGGACAGGGAACAATCGGCGTCGGGAGCTGTTTTTT	CASSPRGTGNNRRRELFF
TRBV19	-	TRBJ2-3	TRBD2	TGTGCCAGTAGTTCACTAGCGGGCCTCGGAGATACGCAGTATTTT	CASSSLAGLGDTQYF
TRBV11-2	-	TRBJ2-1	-	TGTGCCAGCAGCTTAGAGCGGGACGAGCAGTTCTTC	CASSLERDEQFF
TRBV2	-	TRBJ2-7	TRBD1	TGTGCCAGCAGTGCCGGTCGGACAGGGCTTGACGAGCAGTACTTC	CASSAGRTGLDEQYF
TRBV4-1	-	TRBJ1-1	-	TGCGCCAGCAGCCAAGATGGGGGGATGAACACTGAAGCTTTCTTT	CASSQDGGMNTEAFF